Below, 30 T cell receptor beta chains from the same sample are listed, as sequenced in a study of regulatory T cells in long-lasting Graves disease. Sequencing libraries for TCR beta were prepared with iRepertoire HTBI primers and Arm-PCR of CDR3 regions. TCRdb redid the calling of the multiplex PCR reads with MiXCR, one entry per CDR3 protein. The sample yields about 290,000 distinct CDR3 sequences, approximately 20% seen once. Regarding time point: persistent/refractory GD, antithyroid drugs over 5 years with positive TRAb. PBMC RNA was the source of the TCR library. The specimen comprised peripheral blood mononuclear cells (PBMCs), sampled when the disease was refractory, from a patient treated with antithyroid drugs. These receptors originate from a female donor with Graves disease.

This clonotype was seen at least ten times. The chain employs TRBV5-5 and TRBJ1-1; maybe TRBD1 (5 bases). Germline V gene sequence: CDR1 SGHKS, CDR2 YYEKEE (reference sequence). Trimming stripped 2 bases from V and 4 bases from J, with 12 bases between. The CDR3 consists of 14 residues. CDR3 residues: CASSLGEFGTEAFF. CDR3 sequence (DNA): TGTGCCAGCAGCTTAGGGGAATTCGGCACTGAAGCTTTCTTT.

The table lists this clonotype with many counts. V gene TRBV20-1 combines with J gene TRBJ1-1; TRBD1 matches at 8 bases. This CDR3 is 12 amino acids long. Trimming at V came to 3 bases and at J to 4 bases, leaving 1 base not matched to a gene. CDR1 and CDR2 (germline): DFQATT, SNEGSKA (reference sequence). CDR3 in amino acids: CSARGQVTEAFF. The CDR3, as DNA: TGCAGTGCTAGGGGACAGGTCACTGAAGCTTTCTTT.

V and J are TRBV29-1 and TRBJ1-2, with a tentative D call TRBD1 (6 bases). This CDR3 has 14 amino acids. Germline V gene lookup returns CDR1 SQVTM and CDR2 ANQGSEA. Trimming took off 4 bases at V and 2 bases at J, with 14 bases between the two ends. DNA of the CDR3: TGCAGCGTTGGCGGGGGGGCCGGGAACTATGGCTACACCTTC. Translating gives CSVGGGAGNYGYTF.

In its sample, this clonotype was seen many times. The genes are TRBV27 and TRBJ1-2; D possibly corresponds to TRBD1 (5 bases). The CDR3 is 13 residues long. Germline assignment: CDR1 MNHEY and CDR2 SMNVEV (reference sequence). The ends were cut back, 0 bases at V and 7 bases at J, with 9 bases in the middle. This chain's CDR3 is CASSLSGGSGYTF. The CDR3 region has the DNA TGTGCCAGCAGTTTATCGGGGGGATCTGGCTACACCTTC.

This clonotype was detected ten times or more. The rearrangement links TRBV10-3 to TRBJ1-1; no clear D. Deletions cut 8 bases from V and 1 base from J, with 14 bases between. CDR3 size: 14 residues. Germline V gene lookup returns CDR1 ENHRY and CDR2 SYGVKD. CDR3 protein: CAISIGQPNTEAFF. The CDR3 coding sequence is TGTGCCATCTCGATCGGTCAACCGAACACTGAAGCTTTCTTT.

This clonotype has just a few counts. V usage is TRBV28 and J usage is TRBJ1-2; no clear D. CDR1 and CDR2 (germline): MDHEN, SYDVKM. Trimming removed 2 bases at V and 5 bases at J, with 9 bases between. This CDR3 comprises 13 residues. CDR3 nucleotide sequence: TGTGCCAGCAGTTTAGACCAGAGGTATGGCTACACCTTC. Translation: CASSLDQRYGYTF.

This clonotype was observed at least ten times. The chain carries TRBV12-3 or TRBV12-4 and TRBJ1-5; TRBD1 is a possible D gene (6 bases). Trimming shortened V by 4 bases and J by 3 bases, and 13 bases separated the two germline ends. The CDR3 runs to 15 residues. CDR3: CASSSRDTSNQPQHF. CDR3 nucleotides: TGTGCCAGCAGTTCTAGGGACACCTCCAATCAGCCCCAGCATTTT.

This sequence joins TRBV12-3 or TRBV12-4 and TRBJ1-4; D remains ambiguous. This CDR3 is built from 13 residues. Trimming took off 8 bases at V and 8 bases at J, with 15 bases between the two ends. The CDR3 coding sequence is TGTGCCAGCCAGAGACGGTGGAAAGAAAAACTGTTTTTT. Residues: CASQRRWKEKLFF.

The CDR3 coding sequence is TGTGCCTGGAGTGTCGGGGCAAGCAATGAGCAGTTCTTC. Its protein is CAWSVGASNEQFF. The chain combines TRBV30 with TRBJ2-1, with D perhaps TRBD1 or TRBD2 (5 bases each). The germline V and J ends were trimmed by 0 bases and 6 bases, with 9 bases remaining between them. The length of the CDR3 is 13 residues. Per germline, CDR1 GTSNPN and CDR2 SVGIG (reference sequence).

In this sample, this clonotype turned up many times. This chain connects TRBV19 to TRBJ1-2, with D unclear. The CDR3 has 15 amino acids. V shed 8 bases and J shed 6 bases, with 22 bases lying between them. Germline loops: CDR1 LNHDA, CDR2 SQIVND (reference sequence). CDR3 protein: CASHSLRTALHGYTF. The CDR3 DNA sequence: TGTGCCAGTCACTCACTTCGGACGGCCCTCCATGGCTACACCTTC.

The chain is built from TRBV6-2 or TRBV6-3 and TRBJ2-2, with no clear D. Germline V lookup: CDR1 MNHEY, CDR2 SVGEGT. The V end lost 10 bases, the J end lost 1 base, and 10 bases lay between the germline ends. The CDR3 extends over 13 amino acids. The CDR3 here is CATLEKNTGELFF. CDR3 coding DNA: TGTGCCACCTTAGAGAAGAACACCGGGGAGCTGTTTTTT.

The chain joins TRBV18 to TRBJ2-7, with 8 bases lining up with TRBD1. The CDR3 is 15 amino acids. CDR1 KGHSH and CDR2 LQKENI come from the germline V gene. V lost 3 bases, J lost 6 bases, and 10 bases stayed unmatched. In DNA, the CDR3 is TGTGCCAGCTCACCTTTAGGACAGGGAATAGGCGAGCAGTACTTC. Translation gives CASSPLGQGIGEQYF.

This clonotype has at least ten counts. This chain connects TRBV20-1 to TRBJ2-5; 9 bases match TRBD2. CDR1 and CDR2 from the germline V gene are DFQATT and SNEGSKA (reference sequence). This CDR3 has 15 amino acids. The V and J ends lost 6 bases and 7 bases, in that order; junction bases with no gene match: 15. CDR3 DNA: TGCAGTGCGCGGAATCCCGGGACTAGCCGGGGGACCCAGTACTTC. Translation: CSARNPGTSRGTQYF.

This clonotype was detected ten times or more. V is TRBV27 and J is TRBJ2-7, with D hard to call. This CDR3 comprises 15 residues. Germline loops: CDR1 MNHEY, CDR2 SMNVEV (reference sequence). V was clipped by 0 bases and J by 0 bases, with 9 bases between them. CDR3 in amino acids: CASSLSYAGSYEQYF. The CDR3 DNA is TGTGCCAGCAGTTTATCTTATGCCGGCTCCTACGAGCAGTACTTC.

This clonotype occurred many times. This rearrangement joins TRBV7-2 to TRBJ2-5; 7 nucleotides align to TRBD2. Germline assignment: CDR1 SGHTA and CDR2 FQGNSA. V dropped 8 bases and J dropped 3; count of bases not matched to a gene: 6. This CDR3 is 13 amino acids long. CDR3 residues: CASRAAGEETQYF. The CDR3 region has the DNA TGTGCCAGCCGGGCGGCGGGGGAAGAGACCCAGTACTTC.

The chain uses TRBV6-1 and TRBJ2-6; D is ambiguous. Trimming shortened V by 6 bases and J by 0 bases, and 6 bases separated the two germline ends. The CDR3 loop spans 14 amino acids. From germline, CDR1 is MNHNS and CDR2 SASEGT. The DNA for the CDR3 is TGTGCCAGCAGAAAAAACTCTGGGGCCAACGTCCTGACTTTC. Encoded protein: CASRKNSGANVLTF.

This clonotype was recorded a few times. In DNA, the CDR3 is TGTGCCAGCAGTCCCCAGGGGACTGGCAATCAGCCCCAGCATTTT. Its protein product is CASSPQGTGNQPQHF. The chain joins TRBV28 to TRBJ1-5; the D gene is possibly TRBD1 (6 bases). The V and J ends lost 5 bases and 2 bases respectively, with 13 bases between them. CDR1 and CDR2 from the germline V gene are MDHEN and SYDVKM. This CDR3 has 15 residues.

The chain carries TRBV29-1 and TRBJ2-2, with 9 nucleotides matching TRBD2. CDR3 length: 17 amino acids. Germline V gene data show CDR1 as SQVTM and CDR2 as ANQGSEA. V was clipped by 7 bases and J by 4 bases; unmatched bases: 16. The CDR3 DNA reads as TGCAGCGCCATCCGCGGGAGGGCCAATGAGGGCACCGGGGAGCTGTTTTTT. Its protein is CSAIRGRANEGTGELFF.

The table lists this clonotype with many counts. The CDR3 DNA reads as TGTGCCAGCTCAATCCGGGAAGGCTATGGCTACACCTTC. Its translation is CASSIREGYGYTF. This chain uses TRBV12-3 or TRBV12-4 with TRBJ1-2, with unresolved D. This CDR3 is 13 amino acids long. V lost 8 bases, J lost 4 bases, and 14 bases lay in between.

This clonotype was counted at least ten times. The gene calls are TRBV12-3 or TRBV12-4 and TRBJ1-1; tentatively, D is TRBD1 (6 bases). V lost 10 bases to trimming and J lost 1 base, with 13 bases between them. CDR3 length equals 13 residues. CDR3 residues: CATPGGPNTEAFF. CDR3 nucleotide sequence: TGTGCCACCCCCGGGGGCCCGAACACTGAAGCTTTCTTT.

V and J are TRBV7-2 and TRBJ1-1; TRBD1 matches at 7 bases. Germline CDR1 and CDR2: SGHTA and FQGNSA. The CDR3 covers 12 residues. The trim removed 5 bases at V and 5 bases at J, leaving 2 bases unmatched. Here the CDR3 DNA reads TGTGCCAGCAGCACAGGGGTGACTGAAGCTTTCTTT. This translates into CASSTGVTEAFF.

The V gene is TRBV20-1, the J gene TRBJ2-7, with 11 bases aligning to TRBD2. The junction had 2 bases not matched to a gene; V was cut back by 0 bases and J by 4 bases. The germline gives CDR1 DFQATT, CDR2 SNEGSKA (reference sequence). This CDR3 is 14 amino acids long. The CDR3 DNA is TGCAGTGCTAGAGAGGGACTAGCGGTTTACGAGCAGTACTTC. This codes for CSAREGLAVYEQYF.

This clonotype was seen more than once but under ten times. The chain has TRBV30 and TRBJ2-7; D could derive from TRBD1 or TRBD2 (5 bases each). The CDR3 is made up of 13 amino acids. CDR1 is GTSNPN and CDR2 is SVGIG in the germline V gene (reference sequence). V lost 3 bases and J 4 bases, leaving 13 bases between the germline ends. The CDR3 is CAWSHWGGYEQYF. CDR3 nucleotide sequence: TGTGCCTGGAGCCACTGGGGCGGGTACGAGCAGTACTTC.

This clonotype was recorded at least ten times. The V call is TRBV10-3, the J call TRBJ1-1; TRBD1 aligns across 7 bases. V lost 2 bases to trimming and J lost 0 bases; unmatched junction nucleotides: 3. Germline assignment: CDR1 ENHRY and CDR2 SYGVKD. The CDR3 has 15 residues. The CDR3 nucleotides read TGTGCCATCAGTGAGCCGGGACAGCTGAACACTGAAGCTTTCTTT. It is translated as CAISEPGQLNTEAFF.

This clonotype was recorded at least ten times. The chain links TRBV20-1 to TRBJ1-5; tentative D call: TRBD1 (6 bases). Trimming took off 0 bases at V and 4 bases at J, with 16 bases between the two ends. The CDR3 totals 16 residues. Germline V gene sequence: CDR1 DFQATT, CDR2 SNEGSKA (reference sequence). The DNA of the CDR3 is TGCAGTGCTAGAGACTTACGGACAGCCCTTAATCAGCCCCAGCATTTT. It is translated as CSARDLRTALNQPQHF.

This clonotype came up many times. DNA of the CDR3: TGTGCCAGCAGTGAAGGGCTTGCTCCCTACGAGCAGTACTTC. It codes for CASSEGLAPYEQYF. The chain employs TRBV2 and TRBJ2-7; D call uncertain. Germline CDR1 is SNHLY and CDR2 is FYNNEI. The length of the CDR3 is 14 residues. Trimming cost V 1 base and J 2 bases, with 9 bases left between them.

This clonotype came up a few times. The chain combines TRBV27 with TRBJ2-2, with D possibly matching TRBD1 (6 bases). The V gene's germline CDR1 is MNHEY and CDR2 SMNVEV (reference sequence). CDR3 size: 15 residues. Trimming removed 6 bases from V and 4 bases from J, with 15 bases in between. CDR3 in DNA: TGTGCCAGCAGGAGGGGGACCCAGAGCACCGGGGAGCTGTTTTTT. Protein product: CASRRGTQSTGELFF.

The CDR3, as DNA: TGTGCCAGTAGTCCTCCATCGGCAGGCCATAGCAATCAGCCCCAGCATTTT. Translation gives CASSPPSAGHSNQPQHF. The V gene is TRBV19, the J gene TRBJ1-5; D call uncertain. CDR1 is LNHDA, CDR2 SQIVND, per germline (reference sequence). Trimming took off 5 bases at V and 0 bases at J, with 17 bases between the two ends. The CDR3 is 17 residues long.

The table lists this clonotype with a few counts. The chain links TRBV4-3 to TRBJ2-7; D ambiguous. This CDR3 comprises 14 residues. V lost 0 bases to trimming and J lost 4 bases, with 10 bases between them. CDR1 and CDR2 (germline): LGHNA, YSLEER. CDR3 in amino acids: CASSQDYWVYEQYF. The CDR3 DNA reads TGCGCCAGCAGCCAAGATTATTGGGTTTACGAGCAGTACTTC.

The table lists this clonotype with a count of one. The CDR3 reads CASSLEHRGELFF. The DNA for the CDR3 is TGTGCCAGCAGCTTAGAACACAGGGGGGAGCTGTTTTTT. The V and J genes are TRBV7-3 and TRBJ2-2; D perhaps matches TRBD1 (5 bases). From germline, CDR1 is SGHTA and CDR2 FQGTGA. The CDR3 has 13 residues. Deletions cut 2 bases from V and 8 bases from J, with 9 bases between.